What follows are 13 T cell receptor beta chains derived from one specimen sequenced in a study of preoperative IRX-2 immunotherapy in early breast cancer. Regarding treatment: preoperative locoregional IRX-2 cytokine immunotherapy. Some clones are missing from TCRdb's copy, which holds only in-frame ones; the method was immunoSEQ multiplex PCR. The repertoire has around 60,000 clones, approximately 94% of them found once; the top ten carry 1.5% to 2%. The specimen was collected from a patient treated with IRX-2 immunotherapy. These receptors all stem from a human donor with breast cancer.

V gene TRBV5-1 combines with J gene TRBJ2-5, with 7 positions matching TRBD2. The CDR3 extends over 13 amino acids. Germline V lookup: CDR1 SGHRS, CDR2 YFSETQ. Trimming at V came to 5 bases and at J to 5 bases, leaving 6 bases not matched to a gene. CDR3: CASSLLGGETQYF. The CDR3 DNA reads as TGCGCCAGCAGTCTCCTGGGGGGGGAGACCCAGTACTTC.

V is TRBV6-6 and J is TRBJ1-1; D possibly corresponds to TRBD1 (5 bases). CDR1 and CDR2 from the germline V gene are MNHNY and SVGAGI (reference sequence). V lost 3 bases and J lost 1, with 15 bases in between. The CDR3 has 16 residues. The CDR3 loop is CASSYTPREGNTEAFF. Written as DNA, the CDR3 is TGTGCCAGCAGTTATACCCCCAGGGAGGGGAACACTGAAGCTTTCTTT.

The chain recombines TRBV20-1 with TRBJ1-6; D unresolved. The ends were cut back, 5 bases at V and 4 bases at J, with 3 bases in the middle. The CDR3 is 11 residues long. CDR1 DFQATT and CDR2 SNEGSKA come from the germline V gene (reference sequence). This chain's CDR3 is CSAAYNSPLHF. The CDR3 coding sequence is TGCAGTGCTGCTTATAATTCACCCCTCCACTTT.

The V and J genes are TRBV7-2 and TRBJ2-3, with 9 positions matching TRBD1. Trimming took 4 bases from V and 6 from J; bases not matched to a gene: 5. The CDR3 consists of 14 residues. Germline CDR1 reads SGHTA; CDR2 reads FQGNSA. The CDR3 protein is CASSYTGGFDTQYF. The CDR3 region has the DNA TGTGCCAGCAGCTATACAGGGGGCTTCGATACGCAGTATTTT.

CDR3 residues: CSAYSPPKLFF. In nucleotides, the CDR3 is TGCAGTGCCTACTCCCCCCCAAAACTGTTTTTT. V and J are TRBV20-1 and TRBJ1-4; D not resolved. CDR3 size: 11 residues. V lost 6 bases, J lost 10 bases, and 12 bases lay in between. Germline CDR1 reads DFQATT; CDR2 reads SNEGSKA (reference sequence).

The chain combines TRBV5-6 with TRBJ1-4, with 7 bases identical to TRBD1. CDR1 is SGHDT and CDR2 is YYEEEE in the germline V gene. The CDR3 loop spans 17 amino acids. V dropped 3 bases and J dropped 6; count of bases not matched to a gene: 14. DNA for the CDR3: TGTGCCAGCAGCTCCATATACACAGGGGTGAGAGATGAAAAACTGTTTTTT. Translated, it gives CASSSIYTGVRDEKLFF.

The CDR3 DNA reads TGCGCCAGCAGCCCACATGTCCAGGGGAGGCACGAGCAGTACTTC. Translated, it gives CASSPHVQGRHEQYF. The chain couples TRBV5-1 to TRBJ2-7, with D tentatively TRBD1 or TRBD2 (6 bases each). From germline, CDR1 is SGHRS and CDR2 YFSETQ. V shed 4 bases and J shed 5 bases, with 19 bases lying between them. The CDR3 covers 15 residues.

Here the CDR3 reads CASSVSSGVFTEAFF. The CDR3 DNA reads TGTGCCAGCAGCGTCAGTTCAGGGGTATTCACTGAAGCTTTCTTT. The genes are TRBV9 and TRBJ1-1; D may be TRBD1 (6 bases). Germline V gives CDR1 SGDLS, CDR2 YYNGEE. Deletions cut 2 bases from V and 4 bases from J, with 15 bases between. The CDR3 spans 15 residues.

The chain uses TRBV28 and TRBJ2-7; D is ambiguous. V dropped 0 bases and J dropped 0 bases, with 12 bases sitting between them. The CDR3 is made up of 16 amino acids. Per germline, CDR1 MDHEN and CDR2 SYDVKM. The CDR3 sequence is CASSLWQSKSSYEQYF. CDR3 bases: TGTGCCAGCAGTTTATGGCAGAGTAAGAGCTCCTACGAGCAGTACTTC. Using reference TRBV28 and TRBJ2-7 for the parts outside the CDR3, the full variable domain is DVKVTQSSRYLVKRTGEKVFLECVQDMDHENMFWYRQDPGLGLRLIYFSYDVKMKEKGDIPEGYSVSREKKERFSLILESASTNQTSMYLCASSLWQSKSSYEQYFGPGTRLTVT.

V gene TRBV28 combines with J gene TRBJ2-7, with 7 bases lining up with TRBD2. The CDR3 consists of 13 residues. Germline V gene sequence: CDR1 MDHEN, CDR2 SYDVKM. J gave up 9 bases and V 6 bases, and 11 bases lay outside the gene matches. CDR3 coding DNA: TGTGCCAGCAGCTGGGAGGGCGCCCCTGGGCAGTACTTC. Residues: CASSWEGAPGQYF.

The rearrangement links TRBV10-3 to TRBJ1-2, with 9 bases matching TRBD1. Looked up from germline, CDR1 is ENHRY and CDR2 is SYGVKD. Unmatched junction bases numbered 12, after V lost 6 bases and J lost 4 bases. The CDR3 totals 16 residues. DNA for the CDR3: TGTGCCATCAGCCTCTACCCCACAGGGGGCATCTATGGCTACACCTTC. Translated: CAISLYPTGGIYGYTF.

This chain uses TRBV4-3 with TRBJ2-7, with 9 positions matching TRBD1. The length of the CDR3 is 16 residues. Germline CDR1 LGHNA, CDR2 YSLEER. V shed 3 bases, J shed 3 bases, and the junction held 9 bases outside the gene matches. DNA of the CDR3: TGCGCCAGCAGCCATCTCCCCGGACAGGGGTTCTACGAGCAGTACTTC. It translates to CASSHLPGQGFYEQYF.

The genes are TRBV5-1 and TRBJ1-2; no clear D gene. Germline V gives CDR1 SGHRS, CDR2 YFSETQ. The CDR3 loop spans 13 amino acids. V was pared by 2 bases and J by 7 bases, with 12 bases between. The CDR3 bases are TGCGCCAGCAGCTTCGGTCAATCTATTGGCTACACCTTC. Translating gives CASSFGQSIGYTF.